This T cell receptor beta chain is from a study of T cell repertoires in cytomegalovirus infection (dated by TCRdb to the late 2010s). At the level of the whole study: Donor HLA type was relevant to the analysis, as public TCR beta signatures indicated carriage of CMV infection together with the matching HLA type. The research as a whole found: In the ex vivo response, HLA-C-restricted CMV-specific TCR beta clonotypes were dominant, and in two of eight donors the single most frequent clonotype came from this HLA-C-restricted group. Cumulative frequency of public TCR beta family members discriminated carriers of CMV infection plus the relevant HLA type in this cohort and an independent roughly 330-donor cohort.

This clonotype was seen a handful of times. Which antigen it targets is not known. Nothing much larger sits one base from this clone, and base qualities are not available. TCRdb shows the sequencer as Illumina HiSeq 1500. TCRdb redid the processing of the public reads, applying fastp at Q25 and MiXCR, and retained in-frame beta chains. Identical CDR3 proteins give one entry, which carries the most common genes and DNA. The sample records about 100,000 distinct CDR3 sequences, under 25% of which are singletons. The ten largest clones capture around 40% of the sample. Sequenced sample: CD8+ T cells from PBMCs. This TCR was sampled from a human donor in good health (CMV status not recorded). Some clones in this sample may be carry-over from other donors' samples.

The DNA sequence is as follows: TGTGCCAGCAGCCCAACTAGCAGCTACGAGCAGTACTTC. Protein translation: CASSPTSSYEQYF. The chain joins TRBV7-6 to TRBJ2-7; TRBD2 is possibly the D segment (6 matching bases). V and J are truncated by 5 bases and 3 bases respectively, leaving an intervening sequence of 11 bases. Its CDR3 holds 13 amino acids, cysteine through phenylalanine. Only CDR3 DNA is held: 39 bases, read in frame from base 1. The germline V gene encodes CDR1 SGHVS and CDR2 FNYEAQ.